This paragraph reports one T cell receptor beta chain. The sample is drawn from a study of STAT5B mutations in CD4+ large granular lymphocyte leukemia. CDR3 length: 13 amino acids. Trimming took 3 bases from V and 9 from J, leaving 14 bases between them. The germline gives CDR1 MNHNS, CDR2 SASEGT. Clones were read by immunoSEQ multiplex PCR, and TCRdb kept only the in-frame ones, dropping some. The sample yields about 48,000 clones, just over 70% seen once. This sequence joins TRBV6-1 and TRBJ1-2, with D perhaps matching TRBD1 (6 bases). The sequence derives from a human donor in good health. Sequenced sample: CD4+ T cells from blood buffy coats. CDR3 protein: CASSDVKQGSYTF. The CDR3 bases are TGTGCCAGCAGTGATGTAAAGCAGGGGAGCTACACCTTC.